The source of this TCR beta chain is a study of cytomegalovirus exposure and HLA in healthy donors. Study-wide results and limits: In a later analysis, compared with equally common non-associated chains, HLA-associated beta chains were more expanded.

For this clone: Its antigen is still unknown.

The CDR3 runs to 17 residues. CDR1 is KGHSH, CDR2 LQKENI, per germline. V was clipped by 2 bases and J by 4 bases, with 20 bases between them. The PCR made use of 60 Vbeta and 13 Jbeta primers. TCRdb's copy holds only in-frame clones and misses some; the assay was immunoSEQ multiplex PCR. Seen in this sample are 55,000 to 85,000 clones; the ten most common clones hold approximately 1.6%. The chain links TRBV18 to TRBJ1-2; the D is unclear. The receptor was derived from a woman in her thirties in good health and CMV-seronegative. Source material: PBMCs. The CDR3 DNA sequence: TGTGCCAGCTCACCAGCCTCAAATACATGGGCAGGCTATGGCTACACCTTC. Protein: CASSPASNTWAGYGYTF.